This T cell receptor beta chain comes out of a study of spatial heterogeneity in lung cancer. TCRdb re-derived calls from the 5' RACE reads in MiXCR, one entry per CDR3 protein. Found here are approximately 6,200 distinct CDR3 sequences, around a sixth of them singletons; the top ten hold 16%. Germline CDR1 MDHEN, CDR2 SYDVKM. CDR3 length: 12 amino acids. The ends were cut back, 7 bases at V and 10 bases at J, with 16 bases in the middle. The time point: sample taken at primary tumor resection. The donors were 72 patients with non-small cell lung cancer that was early-stage and untreated. The source of this sequence is a male donor with early-stage non-small cell lung cancer. Material: normal lung tissue next to the tumor, obtained at surgery. The chain joins TRBV28 to TRBJ1-1; the D gene is possibly TRBD1 (6 bases). In nucleotides, the CDR3 is TGTGCCAGCACTCTGGGGGGCAGACGAGCTTTCTTT. Translation gives CASTLGGRRAFF. The whole variable domain, remainder taken from reference TRBV28 and TRBJ1-1, is DVKVTQSSRYLVKRTGEKVFLECVQDMDHENMFWYRQDPGLGLRLIYFSYDVKMKEKGDIPEGYSVSREKKERFSLILESASTNQTSMYLCASTLGGRRAFFGQGTRLTVV.